This TCR beta chain was sequenced for a study of T cells in Graves' hyperthyroidism and ophthalmopathy. Study results and caveats: The model made its ophthalmopathy prediction, and onset followed a median about 6.8 months later. Among clonotypes expanded in thyroid above 0.001, most were also found in blood.

This clonotype was counted a few times. What it binds is unknown. What was amplified from RNA transcripts were TCR beta CDR3 regions. The primer set for the first-round RT-PCR of the TCR CDR3 was HTBI. MiXCR, applied by TCRdb to the multiplex PCR reads, yields one record per CDR3 protein. The table has about 290,000 distinct CDR3 sequences, around 20% seen once. Germline CDR1 and CDR2: MDHEN and SYDVKM. V shed 5 bases and J shed 6 bases, with 20 bases lying between them. The CDR3 is 16 residues long. Diagnostic decisions used clinical symptoms, serum thyroxine and TRAb, thyroid ultrasound and orbital computed tomography. 10 ml of fresh peripheral blood supplied the PBMCs.

The chain recombines TRBV28 with TRBJ1-5; weak D call: TRBD1 (5 bases). Material: blood. This receptor was identified in a man aged 50-59 years with Graves' ophthalmopathy. The CDR3 DNA sequence: TGTGCCAGCAGTCCTCCTCGTCCGGGACGGGGTCAGCCCCAGCATTTT. Residues: CASSPPRPGRGQPQHF.